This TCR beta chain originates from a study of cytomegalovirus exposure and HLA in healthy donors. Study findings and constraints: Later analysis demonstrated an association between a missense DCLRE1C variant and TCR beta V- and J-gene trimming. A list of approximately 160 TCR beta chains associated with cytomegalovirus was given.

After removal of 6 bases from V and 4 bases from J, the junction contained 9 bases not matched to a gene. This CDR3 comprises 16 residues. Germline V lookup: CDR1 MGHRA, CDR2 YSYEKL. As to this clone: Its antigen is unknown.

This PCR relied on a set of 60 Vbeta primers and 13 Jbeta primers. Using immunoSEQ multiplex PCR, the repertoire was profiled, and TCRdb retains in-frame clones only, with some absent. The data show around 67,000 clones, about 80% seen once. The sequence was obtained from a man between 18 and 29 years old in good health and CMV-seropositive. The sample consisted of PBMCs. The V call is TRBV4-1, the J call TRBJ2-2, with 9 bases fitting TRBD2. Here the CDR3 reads CASRGYSSGGTGELFF. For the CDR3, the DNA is TGCGCCAGCAGAGGTTATAGTAGCGGGGGCACCGGGGAGCTGTTTTTT.